One and the same sample provided the 28 T cell receptor beta chains below, sequenced in a study of cytomegalovirus exposure and HLA in healthy donors. A multiplex PCR was run with 60 Vbeta primers and 13 Jbeta primers. Data came from immunoSEQ multiplex PCR; TCRdb stores just in-frame clones and leaves some out. The table includes about 160,000 clones, approximately 75% detected once. Sequenced input: PBMCs. These receptors originate from a woman under 30 in good health and CMV-seronegative.

V is TRBV7-9 and J is TRBJ2-7; D perhaps matches TRBD2 (7 bases). Trimming stripped 3 bases from V and 0 bases from J, with 15 bases between. The germline V gene encodes CDR1 SEHNR and CDR2 FQNEAQ (reference sequence). CDR3 size: 16 residues. The CDR3 DNA reads as TGTGCCAGCAGCTTTATGGGGGGCGGGAGCTCCTACGAGCAGTACTTC. Residues: CASSFMGGGSSYEQYF.

The chain combines TRBV28 with TRBJ2-7; the D gene is possibly TRBD1 (6 bases). Per germline, CDR1 MDHEN and CDR2 SYDVKM. This CDR3 is built from 12 residues. V gave up 5 bases and J gave up 9 bases, with 14 bases separating them. The CDR3 DNA follows: TGTGCCAGCAGTATTATAGGACAGCGGCAGTACTTC. It codes for CASSIIGQRQYF.

The chain has TRBV5-8 and TRBJ1-6, with 9 bases matching TRBD1. J was trimmed by 13 bases and V by 5 bases; bases with no gene match: 10. The CDR3 is made up of 14 amino acids. Germline V gene lookup returns CDR1 SGHTS and CDR2 YDEGEE. In DNA, the CDR3 is TGTGCCAGCAGTTCCCGGGACAGGGTTTCCCCCCTCCACTTT. This encodes CASSSRDRVSPLHF. The entire variable domain, with the rest obtained from reference TRBV5-8 and TRBJ1-6, is as follows: EAGVTQSPTHLIKTRGQQATLRCSPISGHTSVYWYQQALGLGLQFLLWYDEGEERNRGNFPPRFSGRQFPNYSSELNVNALELEDSALYLCASSSRDRVSPLHFGNGTRLTVT.

The chain uses TRBV28 and TRBJ2-1, with 15 positions matching TRBD2. The CDR3 loop spans 16 amino acids. CDR1 is MDHEN and CDR2 is SYDVKM in the germline V gene. Trimming took 6 bases from V and 8 from J; bases not matched to a gene: 8. CDR3 protein: CASSPGLAGGPYEQFF. Here the CDR3 DNA reads TGTGCCAGCAGCCCCGGACTAGCGGGAGGGCCTTATGAGCAGTTCTTC.

The chain links TRBV7-9 to TRBJ2-1; TRBD2 aligns across 9 bases. The junction had 8 bases not matched to a gene; V was cut back by 1 base and J by 7 bases. Germline V gives CDR1 SEHNR, CDR2 FQNEAQ (reference sequence). This CDR3 region has 16 residues. For the CDR3, the DNA is TGTGCCAGCAGCTTAGTCGGCGGGAGGGCTGTTAATGAGCAGTTCTTC. This codes for CASSLVGGRAVNEQFF. The variable domain in full, with the rest retrieved from reference TRBV7-9 and TRBJ2-1, is DTGVSQNPRHKITKRGQNVTFRCDPISEHNRLYWYRQTLGQGPEFLTYFQNEAQLEKSRLLSDRFSAERPKGSFSTLEIQRTEQGDSAMYLCASSLVGGRAVNEQFFGPGTRLTVL.

The J gene is TRBJ1-1, the V gene TRBV5-1; TRBD1 matches 8 bases. Trimming took 4 bases from V and 4 from J; bases not matched to a gene: 9. CDR1 is SGHRS and CDR2 is YFSETQ in the germline V gene. This CDR3 has 15 amino acids. The CDR3 nucleotides are TGCGCCAGCAGCCCTCGGACAGGGACGACCACTGAAGCTTTCTTT. The encoded protein is CASSPRTGTTTEAFF.

This chain uses TRBV6-5 with TRBJ2-5; D may be TRBD1 (6 bases). The CDR3 runs to 14 residues. V lost 3 bases and J 4 bases, leaving 12 bases between the germline ends. Germline CDR1 MNHEY, CDR2 SVGAGI. The CDR3, as DNA: TGTGCCAGCAGTTATGGGGTAGGGGGAGAGACCCAGTACTTC. It encodes CASSYGVGGETQYF.

The genes are TRBV10-3 and TRBJ1-2; D is possibly TRBD1 (6 bases). Trimming shortened V by 5 bases and J by 6 bases, and 16 bases separated the two germline ends. This CDR3 is built from 14 residues. Germline V lookup: CDR1 ENHRY, CDR2 SYGVKD. The CDR3 nucleotides are TGTGCCATCAGTTCTATACAGGGAATGGATGGCTACACCTTC. This encodes CAISSIQGMDGYTF.

This chain connects TRBV18 to TRBJ1-1, with a possible D match to TRBD1 (6 bases). Germline V CDR1 and CDR2: KGHSH, LQKENI. V shed 3 bases and J shed 6 bases, with 8 bases lying between them. This CDR3 spans 12 amino acids. The CDR3 loop is CASSPDRSEAFF. The CDR3 coding sequence is TGTGCCAGCTCACCGGACAGATCTGAAGCTTTCTTT.

The chain employs TRBV6-5 and TRBJ1-5; D unclear. CDR1 is MNHEY and CDR2 is SVGAGI in the germline V gene. Trimming stripped 5 bases from V and 3 bases from J, with 8 bases between. The CDR3 is 13 residues long. The CDR3 region is CASSPGNNQPQHF. Written as DNA, the CDR3 is TGTGCCAGCAGTCCCGGGAACAATCAGCCCCAGCATTTT.

This clone was seen only a few times. The chain couples TRBV5-5 to TRBJ2-5; 12 bases match TRBD1. The germline gives CDR1 SGHKS, CDR2 YYEKEE (reference sequence). This CDR3 contains 15 residues. J gave up 4 bases and V 7 bases, and 8 bases lay outside the gene matches. CDR3 region: CASVRDRGPGETQYF. The CDR3 DNA follows: TGTGCCAGCGTCCGGGACAGGGGGCCGGGAGAGACCCAGTACTTC.

This clone was seen only a few times. The chain combines TRBV9 with TRBJ2-5, with D maybe TRBD2 (5 bases). The CDR3 covers 14 residues. V lost 3 bases and J lost 0, with 9 bases in between. Germline V gives CDR1 SGDLS, CDR2 YYNGEE. CDR3 sequence (DNA): TGTGCCAGCAGCGGGGAGAGCTACCAAGAGACCCAGTACTTC. It yields the protein CASSGESYQETQYF.

The CDR3 here is CSVADRSTNEKLFF. Written as DNA, the CDR3 is TGCAGCGTTGCAGACAGATCAACTAATGAAAAACTGTTTTTT. The chain uses TRBV29-1 and TRBJ1-4; maybe TRBD1 (5 bases). V dropped 4 bases and J dropped 0 bases, with 9 bases sitting between them. Germline CDR1 SQVTM, CDR2 ANQGSEA. This CDR3 region has 14 residues.

The rearrangement uses TRBV7-2 and TRBJ2-7, with D perhaps matching TRBD2 (6 bases). CDR3 length: 14 residues. The germline gives CDR1 SGHTA, CDR2 FQGNSA. V was pared by 6 bases and J by 0 bases, with 12 bases between. The CDR3: CASSLPSASYEQYF. Here the CDR3 DNA reads TGTGCCAGCAGTCTCCCTAGCGCCTCCTACGAGCAGTACTTC.

Concerning this clone: The junction shows a germline mismatch at one end, possibly a read error. At the DNA level, this CDR3 is encoded by other sequences in the same sample as well. This sequence joins TRBV19 and TRBJ1-2, with D perhaps matching TRBD1 (5 bases). The V gene's germline CDR1 is LNHDA and CDR2 SQIVND (reference sequence). This CDR3 region has 14 residues. This CDR3 is CASSIGIGDYGYTF. The CDR3 DNA is TGTGCCAGTAGTATCGGAATCGGGGACTACGGCTACACCTTC.

The chain has TRBV30 and TRBJ1-5; D ambiguous. Germline V lookup: CDR1 GTSNPN, CDR2 SVGIG (reference sequence). Trimming took off 2 bases at V and 6 bases at J, with 11 bases between the two ends. CDR3 length: 13 residues. CDR3: CAWSLGVRQPQHF. The CDR3, as DNA: TGTGCCTGGAGTCTGGGCGTCCGTCAGCCCCAGCATTTT.

The chain couples TRBV6-1 to TRBJ2-7; unclear D gene. There are 13 residues in the CDR3. Looked up from germline, CDR1 is MNHNS and CDR2 is SASEGT. The V and J ends lost 7 bases and 3 bases respectively, with 13 bases between them. CDR3 loop: CASIIPGFYEQYF. CDR3 bases: TGTGCCAGCATAATCCCGGGTTTCTACGAGCAGTACTTC.

J is TRBJ2-2 and V is TRBV18; 11 bases align to TRBD2. CDR3 length: 15 residues. The germline V gene has CDR1 KGHSH and CDR2 LQKENI. The V segment lost 6 bases and the J segment 4 bases; nucleotides outside the gene matches: 4. CDR3 in DNA: TGTGCCAGCTCGTCAGGACTAGCGGGCACCGGGGAGCTGTTTTTT. This codes for CASSSGLAGTGELFF.

The genes are TRBV5-1 and TRBJ2-7; 7 bases are a match to TRBD2. V was pared by 0 bases and J by 3 bases, with 9 bases of the junction left unmatched. Per the germline V gene, CDR1 is SGHRS and CDR2 is YFSETQ. This CDR3 spans 16 amino acids. Here the CDR3 DNA reads TGCGCCAGCAGCTTGGGCACGCGGGAGCCGAACTACGAGCAGTACTTC. This translates into CASSLGTREPNYEQYF. Looking up the rest from reference TRBV5-1 and TRBJ2-7 gives the full variable domain: KAGVTQTPRYLIKTRGQQVTLSCSPISGHRSVSWYQQTPGQGLQFLFEYFSETQRNKGNFPGRFSGRQFSNSRSEMNVSTLELGDSALYLCASSLGTREPNYEQYFGPGTRLTVT.

The rearrangement links TRBV15 to TRBJ1-2, with no clear D. From germline, CDR1 is LNHNV and CDR2 YYDKDF (reference sequence). There are 17 residues in the CDR3. V dropped 0 bases and J dropped 5 bases, with 19 bases sitting between them. The CDR3: CATSREDIEVKGYGYTF. The CDR3 DNA reads TGTGCCACCAGCAGAGAGGATATTGAGGTGAAAGGATATGGCTACACCTTC.

The CDR3 DNA is TGTGCCAGCAGTTTCGGACTAGCGGGAGACAGCGATGAGCAGTTCTTC. Protein product: CASSFGLAGDSDEQFF. The V and J genes are TRBV28 and TRBJ2-1, with 13 bases matching TRBD2. In germline, CDR1 is MDHEN, CDR2 SYDVKM. Trimming at V came to 3 bases and at J to 8 bases, leaving 7 bases not matched to a gene. This CDR3 has 16 residues.

The chain couples TRBV2 to TRBJ1-4, with 7 bases identical to TRBD1. Germline-derived CDR1 and CDR2 are SNHLY and FYNNEI. V lost 5 bases, J lost 0 bases, and 3 bases stayed unmatched. This CDR3 has 15 residues. This CDR3 is CASSSGQATNEKLFF. DNA for the CDR3: TGTGCCAGCAGTTCCGGACAGGCAACTAATGAAAAACTGTTTTTT. Complete variable domain (other parts from reference TRBV2 and TRBJ1-4): EPEVTQTPSHQVTQMGQEVILRCVPISNHLYFYWYRQILGQKVEFLVSFYNNEISEKSEIFDDQFSVERPDGSNFTLKIRSTKLEDSAMYFCASSSGQATNEKLFFGSGTQLSVL.

The chain links TRBV13 to TRBJ2-7; D is perhaps TRBD1 (6 bases). The CDR3 totals 15 residues. The V gene's germline CDR1 is PRHDT and CDR2 FYEKMQ (reference sequence). V shed 5 bases and J shed 3 bases, with 17 bases lying between them. This chain's CDR3 is CASSLRAQGYYEQYF. The CDR3 DNA follows: TGTGCCAGCAGCCTAAGGGCCCAGGGGTACTACGAGCAGTACTTC.

This clone was seen a handful of times. The chain joins TRBV5-1 to TRBJ2-2; 9 bases are shared with TRBD1. Germline trimming cut 5 bases from V and 5 bases from J; bases unmatched to any gene: 4. CDR3 length: 14 amino acids. The V gene's germline CDR1 is SGHRS and CDR2 YFSETQ. The CDR3 DNA reads TGCGCCAGCAGACTGGGACAGGGTACCGGGGAGCTGTTTTTT. Translated, it gives CASRLGQGTGELFF.

This clone appeared a single time. The chain is built from TRBV21-1 and TRBJ2-1; the table's D call of TRBD2 was not tested on the DNA. TRBV21-1 is a pseudogene locus. CDR3 length: 16 residues. CDR3 amino acids: CASSGTSGRPYNEQFF. The CDR3 DNA is TGTGCCAGCAGCGGGACTAGCGGGAGACCATACAATGAGCAGTTCTTC.

The chain is built from TRBV6-5 and TRBJ1-1; no reliable D call. CDR3 length: 15 amino acids. V was pared by 0 bases and J by 11 bases, with 19 bases between. Germline V gene sequence: CDR1 MNHEY, CDR2 SVGAGI. CDR3 DNA sequence: TGTGCCAGCAGTTACTCGAACAAAAAAGGAGTTAGGGCTTTCTTT. Its translation: CASSYSNKKGVRAFF.

This clone turned up a few times. CDR3 protein: CASSPWTPGEETQYF. Here the CDR3 DNA reads TGCGCCAGCAGCCCCTGGACCCCAGGGGAAGAGACCCAGTACTTC. The chain couples TRBV5-1 to TRBJ2-5, with D possibly being TRBD1 (6 bases). The CDR3 extends over 15 amino acids. Germline-derived CDR1 and CDR2 are SGHRS and YFSETQ. V lost 4 bases to trimming and J lost 3 bases, with 16 bases between them.

The CDR3 reads CASSGAVRNNEQFF. The CDR3 DNA is TGTGCCAGCAGCGGGGCGGTGAGAAACAATGAGCAGTTCTTC. The rearrangement uses TRBV7-9 and TRBJ2-1; TRBD1 might be the D (5 bases). The germline gives CDR1 SEHNR, CDR2 FQNEAQ (reference sequence). V was trimmed by 5 bases and J by 5 bases, leaving 13 bases between them. The CDR3 covers 14 residues.